The next 30 T cell receptor beta chains were all read from a single sample in a study of T cell responses to AZD1222 COVID-19 vaccine. The method was immunoSEQ multiplex PCR; TCRdb's version includes in-frame clones alone and lacks a portion of them. The sample has tens of thousands of clones, 76% seen once; the top ten hold around 15%. Sequences were derived from peripheral blood, sampled on day 0 of AZD1222 vaccination. The receptors come from an adult in good health.

This clone appeared a single time. This sequence joins TRBV6-5 and TRBJ1-1; D is undetermined. V was shortened by 0 bases and J by 8 bases, with 10 bases between the two germline ends. CDR1 is MNHEY, CDR2 SVGAGI, per germline. The CDR3 length is 13 residues. The CDR3 nucleotides are TGTGCCAGCAGTTACTCCTTGACGGACGAAGCTTTCTTT. Protein product: CASSYSLTDEAFF.

Only a few counts were recorded for this clone. The chain carries TRBV19 and TRBJ2-7; D not certain. The CDR3 totals 14 residues. The germline CDR1 and CDR2 sequences are LNHDA and SQIVND (reference sequence). V lost 0 bases and J 5 bases, leaving 11 bases between the germline ends. Here the CDR3 DNA reads TGTGCCAGTAGTATAGATCTGATGCAACACGAGCAGTACTTC. It translates to CASSIDLMQHEQYF.

The chain couples TRBV6-4 to TRBJ2-1; 10 bases agree with TRBD2. J was trimmed by 4 bases and V by 4 bases; bases with no gene match: 4. CDR1 is MRHNA, CDR2 SNTAGT, per germline. CDR3 length equals 15 residues. The CDR3 sequence is CASSAGTSEYNEQFF. CDR3 sequence (DNA): TGTGCCAGCAGTGCCGGGACTAGCGAGTACAATGAGCAGTTCTTC.

This chain uses TRBV25-1 with TRBJ2-7; tentative D call: TRBD2 (5 bases). Germline assignment: CDR1 MGHDK and CDR2 SYGVNS. Trimming removed 10 bases from V and 1 base from J, with 11 bases in between. The CDR3 extends over 12 amino acids. CDR3 nucleotide sequence: TGTGCCATCGGAGGTGGATCCTACGAGCAGTACTTC. The encoded protein is CAIGGGSYEQYF.

This chain joins TRBV7-3 and TRBJ2-7, with a weak D call TRBD1 (7 bases). V was cut by 5 bases and J by 4 bases, with 12 bases left in between. The CDR3 extends over 13 amino acids. CDR1 and CDR2 from the germline V gene are SGHTA and FQGTGA. Written as DNA, the CDR3 is TGTGCCAGCAGCCCGGGGGACAGTTACGAGCAGTACTTC. This codes for CASSPGDSYEQYF.

The chain employs TRBV5-6 and TRBJ1-1, with D possibly TRBD1 on 6 matching bases. Germline loops: CDR1 SGHDT, CDR2 YYEEEE. Trimming removed 4 bases at V and 0 bases at J, with 16 bases between. This CDR3 spans 16 amino acids. The CDR3 spells CASSPGRGGLNTEAFF. CDR3 nucleotides: TGTGCCAGCAGCCCGGGTCGGGGGGGCCTGAACACTGAAGCTTTCTTT. Variable domain in full (rest from reference TRBV5-6 and TRBJ1-1): DAGVTQSPTHLIKTRGQQVTLRCSPKSGHDTVSWYQQALGQGPQFIFQYYEEEERQRGNFPDRFSGHQFPNYSSELNVNALLLGDSALYLCASSPGRGGLNTEAFFGQGTRLTVV.

This chain joins TRBV7-9 and TRBJ1-2, with 7 bases that match TRBD1. The trim removed 4 bases at V and 3 bases at J, leaving 2 bases unmatched. CDR3 length equals 13 residues. The V gene's germline CDR1 is SEHNR and CDR2 FQNEAQ (reference sequence). The CDR3 reads CASSWGTDYGYTF. The CDR3 bases are TGTGCCAGCAGCTGGGGGACAGACTATGGCTACACCTTC. The entire variable domain, with the rest obtained from reference TRBV7-9 and TRBJ1-2, is as follows: DTGVSQNPRHKITKRGQNVTFRCDPISEHNRLYWYRQTLGQGPEFLTYFQNEAQLEKSRLLSDRFSAERPKGSFSTLEIQRTEQGDSAMYLCASSWGTDYGYTFGSGTRLTVV.

The chain combines TRBV9 with TRBJ2-3; D gene uncertain. The germline gives CDR1 SGDLS, CDR2 YYNGEE. This CDR3 is built from 19 residues. V was trimmed by 3 bases and J by 2 bases, leaving 25 bases between them. The CDR3 reads CASSGLPELHDRITDTQYF. The CDR3 bases are TGTGCCAGCAGCGGCCTCCCCGAGCTGCATGACCGAATCACAGATACGCAGTATTTT.

The chain has TRBV20-1 and TRBJ1-5; D is unclear. V dropped 3 bases and J dropped 2 bases, with 11 bases sitting between them. Per the germline V gene, CDR1 is DFQATT and CDR2 is SNEGSKA (reference sequence). The CDR3 loop spans 14 amino acids. CDR3 DNA: TGCAGTGCTAGTGGAAGCCAGGGCAATCAGCCCCAGCATTTT. The encoded protein is CSASGSQGNQPQHF.

V gene TRBV5-6 combines with J gene TRBJ1-2; the D is unclear. Trimming shortened V by 0 bases and J by 5 bases, and 8 bases separated the two germline ends. Per the germline V gene, CDR1 is SGHDT and CDR2 is YYEEEE. The CDR3 has 13 residues. CDR3 sequence: CASSLDGPYGYTF. In nucleotides, the CDR3 is TGTGCCAGCAGCTTGGATGGACCTTATGGCTACACCTTC. Using reference TRBV5-6 and TRBJ1-2 for the parts outside the CDR3, the full variable domain is DAGVTQSPTHLIKTRGQQVTLRCSPKSGHDTVSWYQQALGQGPQFIFQYYEEEERQRGNFPDRFSGHQFPNYSSELNVNALLLGDSALYLCASSLDGPYGYTFGSGTRLTVV.

The chain is built from TRBV11-1 and TRBJ2-2; 9 bases map to TRBD1. The CDR3 length is 15 residues. Germline trimming cut 4 bases from V and 8 bases from J; bases unmatched to any gene: 8. Germline loops: CDR1 SGHAT, CDR2 FQDESV (reference sequence). In nucleotides, the CDR3 is TGTGCCAGCAGCTGGGTCCCGGGACAGGGTGGGGAGCTGTTTTTT. Its protein product is CASSWVPGQGGELFF. Drawing the rest from reference TRBV11-1 and TRBJ2-2, the complete variable domain is EAEVAQSPRYKITEKSQAVAFWCDPISGHATLYWYRQILGQGPELLVQFQDESVVDDSQLPKDRFSAERLKGVDSTLKIQPAELGDSAMYLCASSWVPGQGGELFFGEGSRLTVL.

The J gene is TRBJ2-5, the V gene TRBV30; D is unresolved. Germline lookup yields CDR1 GTSNPN and CDR2 SVGIG (reference sequence). The CDR3 length is 10 residues. With 2 bases removed from V and 5 bases from J, the gap between germline ends came to 3 bases. CDR3 amino acids: CAWSRETQYF. CDR3 coding DNA: TGTGCCTGGAGTAGGGAGACCCAGTACTTC.

V usage is TRBV27 and J usage is TRBJ1-1, with a tentative D call TRBD1 (6 bases). CDR3 size: 15 residues. From germline, CDR1 is MNHEY and CDR2 SMNVEV (reference sequence). With 3 bases removed from V and 1 base from J, the gap between germline ends came to 12 bases. CDR3 residues: CASSFWGPPNTEAFF. CDR3 DNA sequence: TGTGCCAGCAGTTTCTGGGGGCCCCCGAACACTGAAGCTTTCTTT.

The chain has TRBV4-2 and TRBJ2-5, with D hard to call. Germline V gene data show CDR1 as LGHNA and CDR2 as YNFKEQ. The CDR3 runs 14 residues. V was pared by 0 bases and J by 2 bases, with 7 bases between. CDR3 sequence (DNA): TGTGCCAGCAGCCAAGATCCAACACAAGAGACCCAGTACTTC. This sequence encodes CASSQDPTQETQYF.

This chain joins TRBV27 and TRBJ1-1; 9 bases are shared with TRBD1. The germline CDR1 and CDR2 sequences are MNHEY and SMNVEV (reference sequence). Trimming cost V 5 bases and J 3 bases; bases outside gene matches: 4. The CDR3 is 14 amino acids. The CDR3 loop is CASSPGTGYTEAFF. CDR3 DNA: TGTGCCAGCAGTCCGGGGACAGGGTACACTGAAGCTTTCTTT.

The chain's CDR3 is CASSRTSGAPTDTQYF. The CDR3 DNA is TGTGCCAGCAGCCGGACTAGCGGGGCCCCCACAGATACGCAGTATTTT. This sequence joins TRBV7-6 and TRBJ2-3, with TRBD2 identical over 12 bases. The V gene's germline CDR1 is SGHVS and CDR2 FNYEAQ. CDR3 length: 16 residues. The ends lost 5 bases at V and 2 bases at J; junction bases unmatched: 5. Supplemented by reference TRBV7-6 and TRBJ2-3, the full variable domain reads GAGVSQSPRYKVTKRGQDVALRCDPISGHVSLYWYRQALGQGPEFLTYFNYEAQQDKSGLPNDRFSAERPEGSISTLTIQRTEQRDSAMYRCASSRTSGAPTDTQYFGPGTRLTVL.

This sequence joins TRBV5-6 and TRBJ1-1, with 9 bases aligning to TRBD1. Trimming cost V 4 bases and J 4 bases; bases outside gene matches: 8. The CDR3 runs to 15 residues. Germline V gene lookup returns CDR1 SGHDT and CDR2 YYEEEE. The CDR3 loop reads CASSNRDREATEAFF. The DNA for the CDR3 is TGTGCCAGCAGCAACAGGGACAGGGAGGCCACTGAAGCTTTCTTT.

The chain employs TRBV15 and TRBJ1-5; 8 positions agree with TRBD1. Germline CDR1 and CDR2: LNHNV and YYDKDF (reference sequence). The V segment lost 3 bases and the J segment 5 bases; nucleotides outside the gene matches: 3. The CDR3 extends over 14 amino acids. CDR3 sequence (DNA): TGTGCCACCAGCAGGACAGGGGACGATCAGCCCCAGCATTTT. Amino acid sequence: CATSRTGDDQPQHF. The whole variable domain, remainder taken from reference TRBV15 and TRBJ1-5, is DAMVIQNPRYQVTQFGKPVTLSCSQTLNHNVMYWYQQKSSQAPKLLFHYYDKDFNNEADTPDNFQSRRPNTSFCFLDIRSPGLGDTAMYLCATSRTGDDQPQHFGDGTRLSIL.

The rearrangement links TRBV7-9 to TRBJ1-1; D gene ambiguous. V lost 5 bases and J lost 0, with 16 bases in between. Germline V gene sequence: CDR1 SEHNR, CDR2 FQNEAQ (reference sequence). The CDR3 contains 16 residues. The CDR3 nucleotides are TGTGCCAGCAGCCCAGGACTGAGCTTGATGAACACTGAAGCTTTCTTT. It specifies CASSPGLSLMNTEAFF.

The chain carries TRBV19 and TRBJ1-2; unclear D gene. Trimming removed 3 bases at V and 10 bases at J, with 9 bases between. The germline V gene has CDR1 LNHDA and CDR2 SQIVND (reference sequence). The CDR3 consists of 11 residues. In DNA form, the CDR3 reads TGTGCCAGTAGTATTAGGAGCATCTACACCTTC. It is translated as CASSIRSIYTF. Complete variable domain (other parts from reference TRBV19 and TRBJ1-2): DGGITQSPKYLFRKEGQNVTLSCEQNLNHDAMYWYRQDPGQGLRLIYYSQIVNDFQKGDIAEGYSVSREKKESFPLTVTSAQKNPTAFYLCASSIRSIYTFGSGTRLTVV.

The V gene is TRBV7-8, the J gene TRBJ2-6; 7 nucleotides align to TRBD1. The germline CDR1 and CDR2 sequences are SGHVS and FQNEAQ. The ends lost 5 bases at V and 1 base at J; junction bases unmatched: 8. There are 17 residues in the CDR3. The CDR3 is CASSPPNRGSGANVLTF. The CDR3 DNA sequence: TGTGCCAGCAGCCCCCCCAACAGGGGATCTGGGGCCAACGTCCTGACTTTC.

This sequence joins TRBV6-2 or TRBV6-3 and TRBJ1-1; unclear D gene. The V gene's germline CDR1 is MNHEY and CDR2 SVGEGT. The CDR3 runs 14 residues. The germline V and J ends were trimmed by 2 bases and 4 bases, with 11 bases remaining between them. CDR3: CASSYRPYGTEAFF. The CDR3 coding sequence is TGTGCCAGCAGTTACCGGCCTTATGGCACTGAAGCTTTCTTT.

There are a few counts of this clone. Other DNA sequences in the sample encode the same CDR3. This chain uses TRBV4-2 with TRBJ1-3, with D perhaps TRBD1 (5 bases). CDR3 length: 16 amino acids. Trimming left V 1 base short and J 2 bases short, with 12 bases between. CDR1 LGHNA and CDR2 YNFKEQ come from the germline V gene. CDR3 sequence: CASSQVSGGPGNTIYF. The CDR3 DNA reads TGTGCCAGCAGCCAAGTAAGCGGGGGACCTGGAAACACCATATATTTT.

V gene TRBV7-8 combines with J gene TRBJ1-6, with D perhaps TRBD1 (6 bases). V was clipped by 4 bases and J by 8 bases, with 24 bases between them. Germline CDR1 and CDR2: SGHVS and FQNEAQ. The CDR3 contains 18 residues. The DNA of the CDR3 is TGTGCCAGCAGCTCCCTTTCACAGGGCAGCCCCATCCATTCACCCCTCCACTTT. It specifies CASSSLSQGSPIHSPLHF.

This clone was observed a single time. The genes are TRBV2 and TRBJ2-4; 9 bases match TRBD1. V gave up 3 bases and J gave up 0 bases; unmatched junction bases: 6. The CDR3 length is 17 residues. The germline CDR1 and CDR2 sequences are SNHLY and FYNNEI. This chain's CDR3 is CASSDAGTGLAKNIQYF. CDR3 DNA sequence: TGTGCCAGCAGTGATGCCGGGACAGGGTTAGCCAAAAACATTCAGTACTTC. The full variable domain, rest sourced from reference TRBV2 and TRBJ2-4, is EPEVTQTPSHQVTQMGQEVILRCVPISNHLYFYWYRQILGQKVEFLVSFYNNEISEKSEIFDDQFSVERPDGSNFTLKIRSTKLEDSAMYFCASSDAGTGLAKNIQYFGAGTRLSVL.

This sequence joins TRBV5-8 and TRBJ1-3; no clear D. V lost 0 bases to trimming and J lost 1 base, with 8 bases between them. CDR3 length: 15 residues. Germline V CDR1 and CDR2: SGHTS, YDEGEE. The CDR3 region has the DNA TGTGCCAGCAGCTTGGAGCCTTCGTCTGGAAACACCATATATTTT. Its protein product is CASSLEPSSGNTIYF.

V usage is TRBV6-6 and J usage is TRBJ1-3; D remains ambiguous. V lost 0 bases, J lost 4 bases, and 13 bases lay in between. From germline, CDR1 is MNHNY and CDR2 SVGAGI (reference sequence). The CDR3 runs to 16 residues. The DNA for the CDR3 is TGTGCCAGCAGTTACTCGGTTGGAGGGTTGGGAAACACCATATATTTT. Amino acid sequence: CASSYSVGGLGNTIYF.

The sample holds one count of this clone. This sequence joins TRBV5-6 and TRBJ2-2; D remains unclear. This CDR3 spans 14 amino acids. The V end lost 6 bases, the J end lost 3 bases, and 12 bases lay between the germline ends. Germline V gives CDR1 SGHDT, CDR2 YYEEEE. In DNA, the CDR3 is TGTGCCAGCACCCCCTGGCAGGACACCGGGGAGCTGTTTTTT. This translates into CASTPWQDTGELFF. Filled out from reference TRBV5-6 and TRBJ2-2, the complete variable domain reads DAGVTQSPTHLIKTRGQQVTLRCSPKSGHDTVSWYQQALGQGPQFIFQYYEEEERQRGNFPDRFSGHQFPNYSSELNVNALLLGDSALYLCASTPWQDTGELFFGEGSRLTVL.

J is TRBJ1-6 and V is TRBV2, with TRBD1 as a possible D gene (6 bases). This CDR3 has 15 amino acids. CDR1 and CDR2 (germline): SNHLY, FYNNEI. Trimming took off 8 bases at V and 2 bases at J, with 13 bases between the two ends. CDR3 region: CASRVGGAYNSPLHF. The CDR3 nucleotides read TGTGCCAGCCGTGTAGGGGGGGCCTATAATTCACCCCTCCACTTT.

The V call is TRBV19, the J call TRBJ2-1, with 10 bases fitting TRBD2. The CDR3 has 15 residues. Trimming cost V 3 bases and J 8 bases; bases outside gene matches: 7. The germline V gene has CDR1 LNHDA and CDR2 SQIVND (reference sequence). The CDR3 sequence: CASSIVSGGLDEQFF. DNA of the CDR3: TGTGCCAGTAGTATCGTTAGCGGGGGGCTAGATGAGCAGTTCTTC.